Listed below are T cell receptor beta chains from one sample, sequenced in a study of T-cell reconstitution after alpha-beta-depleted transplantation in children. A single record per CDR3 protein comes from TCRdb applying MiXCR to the PCR reads. The table has approximately 210,000 distinct CDR3 sequences, roughly a sixth seen once; the top ten hold about two fifths. The sample in question was PBMCs, mostly from graft donor cells, obtained 360 days after TCRalphabeta/CD19-depleted stem cell transplant. Receptor source: a male patient between 2 and 10 years old who had a stem cell transplant for acute lymphoblastic leukemia, so the T cells may come from the graft donor. Both conserved end residues are part of each CDR3. Fields, in order: clone size, V gene, D gene, J gene, CDR3 protein, CDR3 DNA. D genes are given only for firm matches. Clone size is given for some rows only: seen once, a few or many times, or a class if the clone is expanded.

many	TRBV12-3/TRBV12-4	NA	TRBJ2-4	CATSDRRGAKNIQYF	TGTGCCACTTCAGACAGGCGGGGGGCCAAAAACATTCAGTACTTC
few	TRBV20-1	NA	TRBJ2-1	CSARWPKYNEQFF	TGCAGTGCTAGGTGGCCCAAATACAATGAGCAGTTCTTC
few	TRBV2	NA	TRBJ2-2	CASIGDPDTGELFF	TGTGCCAGCATAGGGGACCCGGATACCGGGGAGCTGTTTTTT
few	TRBV29-1	NA	TRBJ2-7	CSVEEEDSSEQYF	TGCAGCGTTGAAGAGGAGGACAGCAGCGAGCAGTACTTC
few	TRBV7-2	NA	TRBJ2-7	CASSLMFYEQYF	TGTGCCAGCAGCTTAATGTTTTACGAGCAGTACTTC
once	TRBV27	NA	TRBJ2-7	CASSSASGDYEQYF	TGTGCCAGCAGTTCGGCAAGCGGAGACTACGAGCAGTACTTC
NA	TRBV12-3/TRBV12-4	NA	TRBJ1-3	CASSVYPGHRGNTIYF	TGTGCCAGCAGTGTTTATCCGGGACACCGAGGAAACACCATATATTTT
NA	TRBV29-1	NA	TRBJ2-3	CSVVRGPDTQYF	TGCAGCGTTGTCAGGGGCCCAGATACGCAGTATTTT
many	TRBV2	NA	TRBJ1-2	CASGGAGYGYTF	TGTGCCAGCGGGGGCGCGGGTTATGGCTACACCTTC
NA	TRBV19	NA	TRBJ2-2	CASSTGQWNTGELFF	TGTGCCAGTAGTACCGGACAATGGAACACCGGGGAGCTGTTTTTT
NA	TRBV27	NA	TRBJ1-2	CASSYVAGRGYTF	TGTGCCAGCAGTTACGTAGCTGGACGTGGCTACACCTTC
NA	TRBV11-2	TRBD2	TRBJ2-1	CASSRTSGGANEQFF	TGTGCCAGCAGCCGGACTAGCGGGGGGGCGAATGAGCAGTTCTTC
NA	TRBV11-2	NA	TRBJ2-5	CASSLSNLDLRGGETQYF	TGTGCCAGCAGCTTAAGTAATTTGGACCTCCGAGGAGGAGAGACCCAGTACTTC
many	TRBV9	NA	TRBJ2-2	CASSVDNGELFF	TGTGCCAGCAGCGTAGATAACGGGGAGCTGTTTTTT
few	TRBV7-9	NA	TRBJ2-7	CASSSSGGQTYEQYF	TGTGCCAGCAGCTCCAGTGGGGGTCAAACCTACGAGCAGTACTTC
NA	TRBV11-2	NA	TRBJ1-5	CASSLDSESSNQPQHF	TGTGCCAGCAGCTTAGACAGCGAATCTAGCAATCAGCCCCAGCATTTT
NA	TRBV29-1	NA	TRBJ2-7	CSVRQAHDEQYF	TGCAGCGTTCGCCAGGCCCACGACGAGCAGTACTTC
few	TRBV7-9	NA	TRBJ2-7	CASGWGPMSSYEQYF	TGTGCCAGCGGGTGGGGTCCGATGAGCTCCTACGAGCAGTACTTC
NA	TRBV7-9	TRBD2	TRBJ2-3	CASSLGSGGGVTDTQYF	TGTGCCAGCAGCTTAGGATCCGGGGGGGGAGTCACAGATACGCAGTATTTT
NA	TRBV12-3/TRBV12-4	TRBD1	TRBJ1-5	CASVRGRNQPQHF	TGTGCCAGTGTCAGGGGGCGGAATCAGCCCCAGCATTTT
few	TRBV10-2	NA	TRBJ2-5	CASSDVARQTQYF	TGCGCCAGCAGTGATGTGGCCAGACAGACCCAGTACTTC
few	TRBV4-3	NA	TRBJ2-3	CASSPLITDTQYF	TGCGCCAGCAGCCCGCTGATCACAGATACGCAGTATTTT
NA	TRBV11-1	TRBD1	TRBJ2-7	CASSSGQVIYEQYF	TGTGCCAGCAGCTCGGGACAGGTTATCTACGAGCAGTACTTC
NA	TRBV12-3/TRBV12-4	NA	TRBJ2-7	CASSPQGNVVEQYF	TGTGCCAGCAGCCCTCAGGGTAATGTCGTCGAGCAGTACTTC
NA	TRBV10-3	NA	TRBJ2-7	CAISESSGVYEQYF	TGTGCCATCAGTGAGTCCTCGGGGGTCTACGAGCAGTACTTC
NA	TRBV5-1	TRBD2	TRBJ2-3	CASSLAVLAGGESTDTQYF	TGCGCCAGCAGCTTGGCCGTCCTAGCGGGGGGGGAAAGCACAGATACGCAGTATTTT
NA	TRBV6-1	TRBD1	TRBJ1-2	CASRLLTGIYGYTF	TGTGCCAGCAGGCTACTGACAGGGATCTATGGCTACACCTTC
few	TRBV10-1	NA	TRBJ2-2	CASRDAAGELFF	TGCGCCAGCAGGGACGCGGCCGGGGAGCTGTTTTTT
NA	TRBV6-2/TRBV6-3	TRBD2	TRBJ2-3	CAIGLEGRGTQYF	TGTGCCATCGGACTAGAAGGGCGAGGTACGCAGTATTTT
NA	TRBV7-2	NA	TRBJ2-2	CASSLVQAGLSGELFF	TGTGCCAGCAGCTTAGTACAGGCCGGGCTCTCCGGGGAGCTGTTTTTT
NA	TRBV12-3/TRBV12-4	TRBD1	TRBJ2-6	CASSIGTATLGSGANVLTF	TGTGCCAGCAGTATCGGGACAGCGACGCTCGGCTCTGGGGCCAACGTCCTGACTTTC
few	TRBV15	TRBD1	TRBJ2-7	CATSILDRGRDEQYF	TGTGCCACCAGCATCCTGGACAGGGGGCGCGACGAGCAGTACTTC
few	TRBV7-9	NA	TRBJ1-1	CASSPPRGSSTEAFF	TGTGCCAGCAGCCCTCCGCGGGGTTCGAGCACTGAAGCTTTCTTT
few	TRBV12-3/TRBV12-4	TRBD1	TRBJ2-1	CATRLLQTGWEFF	TGTGCCACCCGCCTCCTTCAGACAGGGTGGGAGTTCTTC
many	TRBV20-1	NA	TRBJ2-3	CSARDVVAKDTQYF	TGCAGTGCTAGAGATGTGGTAGCGAAGGATACGCAGTATTTT
NA	TRBV3-1	NA	TRBJ2-3	CASSPQDPYRGAGTDTQYF	TGTGCCAGCAGCCCGCAAGACCCATACCGCGGGGCTGGAACAGATACGCAGTATTTT
few	TRBV7-6	TRBD1	TRBJ2-7	CASRARDRAIYEQYF	TGTGCCAGCAGGGCCAGGGACAGGGCCATCTACGAGCAGTACTTC
NA	TRBV11-1	TRBD1	TRBJ2-4	CASSTDRGPSPGKNIQYF	TGTGCCAGCAGCACGGACAGGGGGCCCTCCCCTGGCAAAAACATTCAGTACTTC
many	TRBV6-1	TRBD2	TRBJ2-3	CASSGRGGPDTQYF	TGTGCCAGCAGTGGGCGGGGGGGCCCAGATACGCAGTATTTT
NA	TRBV27	TRBD2	TRBJ2-7	CASSLYGGGPGEQYF	TGTGCCAGCAGTTTATATGGGGGAGGGCCGGGGGAGCAGTACTTC
NA	TRBV19	TRBD2	TRBJ2-1	CASNLAGASYNEQFF	TGTGCCAGTAATCTAGCGGGGGCGTCCTACAATGAGCAGTTCTTC
NA	TRBV12-3/TRBV12-4	TRBD1	TRBJ1-2	CASSSRDRGGYTF	TGTGCCAGCAGTTCCAGAGACAGGGGGGGCTACACCTTC
NA	TRBV10-3	NA	TRBJ2-1	CAISDPFEQFF	TGTGCCATCAGTGACCCCTTCGAGCAGTTCTTC
NA	TRBV18	NA	TRBJ2-7	CASSTGQSSYEQYF	TGTGCCAGCTCAACGGGACAAAGCTCCTACGAGCAGTACTTC
NA	TRBV12-3/TRBV12-4	NA	TRBJ2-3	CASRGPDTQYF	TGTGCCAGCAGGGGACCCGATACGCAGTATTTT
many	TRBV29-1	TRBD1	TRBJ2-3	CSVSGTGAGTDTQYF	TGCAGCGTTAGCGGGACAGGGGCCGGTACAGATACGCAGTATTTT
NA	TRBV11-2	NA	TRBJ2-7	CASSLVQGRTSEQYF	TGTGCCAGCAGCCTGGTACAGGGACGGACTAGCGAGCAGTACTTC
NA	TRBV15	NA	TRBJ2-3	CATSRDSEATQYF	TGTGCCACCAGCAGAGATTCCGAGGCTACGCAGTATTTT
few	TRBV10-3	NA	TRBJ1-4	CAISESAFSTGPNEKLFF	TGTGCCATCAGTGAGTCGGCTTTTTCCACAGGACCCAATGAAAAACTGTTTTTT
NA	TRBV7-9	NA	TRBJ1-2	CASSTTTAYGYTF	TGTGCCAGCAGCACTACTACAGCATATGGCTACACCTTC
NA	TRBV20-1	TRBD1	TRBJ2-2	CSARSGTGRSGELFF	TGCAGTGCTAGATCCGGGACAGGGAGGTCCGGGGAGCTGTTTTTT
NA	TRBV10-3	NA	TRBJ2-1	CAISEGATLQGQFF	TGTGCCATCAGTGAAGGGGCTACCCTACAGGGGCAGTTCTTC
NA	TRBV7-2	NA	TRBJ2-7	CASRRGPYEQYF	TGTGCCAGCAGGCGCGGACCCTACGAGCAGTACTTC
NA	TRBV5-1	NA	TRBJ2-2	CASSRNWENTGELFF	TGCGCCAGCAGCAGGAACTGGGAGAACACCGGGGAGCTGTTTTTT
NA	TRBV7-2	NA	TRBJ2-3	CASRPSGGPDTQYF	TGTGCCAGCAGACCCTCCGGGGGGCCAGATACGCAGTATTTT